This T cell receptor (beta chain) originates from a study of CD8 T cells in ankylosing spondylitis. The table lists this clonotype with a few counts. Its antigen remains unknown. General observations from the study: Blood of patients with ankylosing spondylitis appeared to be characterized by a TCR beta motif of eight highly homologous variants.

TCRdb reprocessed the 5' RACE reads via MiXCR and lists one record per CDR3 protein. The table records 200,000 to 250,000 distinct CDR3 sequences, 18% of them present only once. The CDR3 length is 11 residues. Germline assignment: CDR1 SQVTM and CDR2 ANQGSEA. Trimming shortened V by 3 bases and J by 2 bases, and 1 base separated the two germline ends. V gene TRBV29-1 combines with J gene TRBJ2-2; D ambiguous. The sequenced sample was blood, either unsorted or a sorted T cell fraction (not recorded which). The clonotype originates from a male donor with ankylosing spondylitis. CDR3 sequence: CSVDNTGELFF. Written as DNA, the CDR3 is TGCAGCGTTGATAACACCGGGGAGCTGTTTTTT.